This T cell receptor beta chain emerged from a study of T cells in Graves' hyperthyroidism and ophthalmopathy. Using RNA transcripts as the source, TCR beta CDR3 regions were amplified. A set of HTBI primers served as the primers for a first-round RT-PCR of the TCR CDR3. TCRdb ran MiXCR on the multiplex PCR reads and lists one entry per CDR3 protein. There are about 350,000 distinct CDR3 sequences in the sample; 15% to 20% occur only once, and 15% lies in the top ten. The study's findings and limits: Median prediction lead before ophthalmopathy onset was 6.5 to 7 months with the model.

This clonotype has a count of ten or more. Its antigen remains unidentified. Sequenced material: blood. The receptor was derived from a woman between 35 and 50 years old with Graves' ophthalmopathy.

CDR3 amino acids: CSVSKGSYEQYF. CDR3 DNA sequence: TGCAGCGTTAGTAAGGGCAGCTACGAGCAGTACTTC. The chain recombines TRBV29-1 with TRBJ2-7; no clear D. This CDR3 spans 12 amino acids. CDR1 SQVTM and CDR2 ANQGSEA come from the germline V gene. Trimming removed 5 bases at V and 3 bases at J, with 11 bases between.